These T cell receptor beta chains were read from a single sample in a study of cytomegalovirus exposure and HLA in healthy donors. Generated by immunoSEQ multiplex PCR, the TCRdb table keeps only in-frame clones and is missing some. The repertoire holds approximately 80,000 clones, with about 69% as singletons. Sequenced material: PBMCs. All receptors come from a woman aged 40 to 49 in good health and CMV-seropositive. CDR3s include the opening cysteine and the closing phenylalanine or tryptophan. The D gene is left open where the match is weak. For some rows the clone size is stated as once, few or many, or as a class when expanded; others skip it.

CASSLPGTGPYEQYF	TGTGCCAGCAGTTTACCCGGGACTGGTCCTTACGAGCAGTACTTC	-	TRBJ2-7	-	TRBV27
CASSPLSGLETQYF	TGTGCCAGCAGCCCCCTCTCGGGGTTAGAGACCCAGTACTTC	-	TRBJ2-5	once	TRBV5-8
CASSPGGSGGQINQPQHF	TGCGCCAGCAGCCCTGGCGGCAGCGGAGGGCAGATAAATCAGCCCCAGCATTTT	-	TRBJ1-5	few	TRBV4-1
CASSLTSGVLNTGELFF	TGTGCCAGCAGTTTAACCTCAGGGGTATTGAACACCGGGGAGCTGTTTTTT	-	TRBJ2-2	-	TRBV28
CASSHSGIDYEQYF	TGTGCCAGCAGCCATAGCGGGATAGATTACGAGCAGTACTTC	TRBD2	TRBJ2-7	-	TRBV7-2
CASSSTRGYEQYF	TGTGCCAGCAGCTCAACCAGGGGCTACGAGCAGTACTTC	-	TRBJ2-7	-	TRBV7-2
CASSEGSGSEAFF	TGTGCCAGCAGTGAAGGGTCGGGGTCTGAAGCTTTCTTT	-	TRBJ1-1	-	TRBV6-1
CASSQGLKETQYF	TGTGCCAGCAGCCAAGGACTAAAAGAGACCCAGTACTTC	-	TRBJ2-5	-	TRBV14
CATSRTGDGGQPQHF	TGTGCCACCAGCAGAACGGGGGATGGGGGTCAGCCCCAGCATTTT	-	TRBJ1-5	-	TRBV15
CASSLVGVKEAFF	TGCGCCAGCAGCTTGGTCGGGGTTAAGGAAGCTTTCTTT	-	TRBJ1-1	-	TRBV5-1
CASSPGQGDYSNQPQHF	TGTGCCAGCAGTCCGGGACAGGGGGACTATAGCAATCAGCCCCAGCATTTT	TRBD1	TRBJ1-5	few	TRBV2
CASSLGPSNEQFF	TGTGCCAGCAGTTTAGGTCCCAGCAATGAGCAGTTCTTC	-	TRBJ2-1	-	TRBV27
CASSVGGGPYEQYF	TGTGCCAGCAGCGTAGGTGGAGGACCCTACGAGCAGTACTTC	-	TRBJ2-7	few	TRBV7-8
CASSYGLAGDRYEQYF	TGTGCCAGCAGTTATGGACTAGCGGGAGACCGCTACGAGCAGTACTTC	TRBD2	TRBJ2-7	-	TRBV7-9
CAISESMGRDNEQFF	TGTGCCATCAGTGAGTCGATGGGCAGAGACAATGAGCAGTTCTTC	-	TRBJ2-1	-	TRBV10-3
CATTRTGQTQYF	TGTGCCACGACAAGGACAGGGCAGACCCAGTACTTC	TRBD1	TRBJ2-5	-	TRBV2
CASRDRGSGGKLFF	TGTGCCAGCCGGGACAGGGGCTCGGGGGGAAAACTGTTTTTT	TRBD1	TRBJ1-4	-	TRBV2
CASSQDPLRPEAFF	TGCGCCAGCAGCCAAGACCCACTTCGTCCTGAAGCTTTCTTT	-	TRBJ1-1	-	TRBV4-1
CASSFGIAGVNEQFF	TGTGCTAGCAGCTTCGGGATAGCGGGGGTGAATGAGCAGTTCTTC	TRBD2	TRBJ2-1	-	TRBV7-7
CATQASMNTEAFF	TGTGCCACCCAGGCTTCCATGAACACTGAAGCTTTCTTT	-	TRBJ1-1	-	TRBV10-3
CASSPRQGRGYGYTF	TGTGCCAGCTCACCCCGACAGGGACGGGGGTATGGCTACACCTTC	TRBD1	TRBJ1-2	-	TRBV18
CASSHTAFLTDYGYTF	TGCGCCAGCAGCCACACGGCCTTCTTGACAGACTATGGCTACACCTTC	-	TRBJ1-2	-	TRBV4-3
CASSRDGAGNQPQHF	TGTGCCAGCAGCCGCGATGGTGCTGGCAATCAGCCCCAGCATTTT	-	TRBJ1-5	-	TRBV5-4
CASRGFGQPQHF	TGTGCCAGCAGGGGCTTTGGTCAGCCCCAGCATTTT	-	TRBJ1-5	-	TRBV19
CASSLDPAGGGYTF	TGTGCCAGCAGCTTAGATCCCGCCGGGGGAGGCTACACCTTC	-	TRBJ1-2	-	TRBV7-9
CASSLNPASSYNEQFF	TGTGCCAGCAGCTTAAACCCCGCCAGCTCCTACAATGAGCAGTTCTTC	-	TRBJ2-1	once	TRBV7-6
CASSFDRTSGGSNEQFF	TGTGCCAGCAGCTTCGACCGGACTAGCGGGGGCTCCAATGAGCAGTTCTTC	TRBD2	TRBJ2-1	few	TRBV7-2
CASSSGQMNTEAFF	TGTGCCAGCAGCTCGGGACAGATGAACACTGAAGCTTTCTTT	TRBD1	TRBJ1-1	-	TRBV6-5
CASATTSGANVLTF	TGTGCTAGTGCTACCACCTCTGGGGCCAACGTCCTGACTTTC	-	TRBJ2-6	-	TRBV12-5
CASSYSHNSNQPQHF	TGTGCCAGCAGTTACTCACATAATAGCAATCAGCCCCAGCATTTT	-	TRBJ1-5	-	TRBV6-5
CPDRGRNQPQHF	TGTCCCGACAGGGGCCGCAATCAGCCCCAGCATTTT	TRBD1	TRBJ1-5	-	TRBV7-2
CASSPGQSYNSPLHF	TGTGCCAGCAGCCCGGGACAGAGTTATAATTCACCCCTCCACTTT	TRBD1	TRBJ1-6	-	TRBV7-2
CASSWTGGGRNTEAFF	TGTGCCAGCAGCTGGACAGGGGGCGGGAGGAACACTGAAGCTTTCTTT	TRBD1	TRBJ1-1	-	TRBV11-2
CASKDSGQGENTGELFF	TGCGCCAGCAAGGATTCAGGACAGGGAGAGAACACCGGGGAGCTGTTTTTT	TRBD1	TRBJ2-2	few	TRBV4-3
CASSDVGGSGGYTF	TGTGCCAGCAGTGACGTCGGGGGTTCGGGTGGCTACACCTTC	-	TRBJ1-2	-	TRBV6-4
CASSPGQAYGYTF	TGTGCCAGCAGTCCGGGACAGGCATATGGCTACACCTTC	TRBD1	TRBJ1-2	-	TRBV6-5
CASSPRQGDGPTNEKLFF	TGTGCCAGCTCACCACGACAGGGGGACGGCCCAACTAATGAAAAACTGTTTTTT	TRBD1	TRBJ1-4	-	TRBV18
CASSLSDIGSYEQYF	TGTGCCAGCAGTCTTAGCGATATAGGCAGTTACGAGCAGTACTTC	-	TRBJ2-7	-	TRBV2
CASSPNGKDYGYTF	TGCGCCAGCAGCCCGAACGGGAAAGACTATGGCTACACCTTC	-	TRBJ1-2	few	TRBV4-1
CSDNRGVSGYTF	TGCAGCGACAACCGGGGGGTATCGGGCTACACCTTC	-	TRBJ1-2	-	TRBV29-1
CASSLGGDSYNEQFF	TGTGCCAGCAGTTTGGGGGGGGACTCCTACAATGAGCAGTTCTTC	TRBD2	TRBJ2-1	-	TRBV7-2
CASSPTSTGHTEAFF	TGTGCCAGCAGCCCTACCTCGACAGGGCACACTGAAGCTTTCTTT	TRBD1	TRBJ1-1	-	TRBV11-2
CASSTGQGLSPQHF	TGCGCCAGCAGCACCGGACAGGGGCTCTCGCCCCAGCATTTT	TRBD1	TRBJ1-5	-	TRBV5-1
CASSPRQFQETQYF	TGTGCCAGCTCACCACGACAGTTTCAAGAGACCCAGTACTTC	-	TRBJ2-5	-	TRBV18
CASSESRISGNTIYF	TGCGCCAGCAGTGAGTCTAGAATCTCTGGAAACACCATATATTTT	-	TRBJ1-3	few	TRBV10-1
CASSLRAGGPVYEQFF	TGTGCCAGCAGCTTACGGGCGGGAGGGCCAGTCTATGAGCAGTTCTTC	TRBD2	TRBJ2-1	once	TRBV7-8
CASSSAYEQYF	TGTGCCAGCAGCTCGGCCTACGAGCAGTACTTC	-	TRBJ2-7	-	TRBV7-2
CASSRDRGPNNSPLHF	TGTGCCAGCAGCAGGGACAGGGGGCCGAATAATTCACCCCTCCACTTT	TRBD1	TRBJ1-6	few	TRBV28
CASSRDRVQTEAFF	TGTGCCAGCAGTAGGGACAGGGTTCAAACTGAAGCTTTCTTT	TRBD1	TRBJ1-1	-	TRBV5-6
CASSSNQGDRAFF	TGTGCCAGCAGCTCGAATCAGGGGGATAGAGCTTTCTTT	TRBD1	TRBJ1-1	-	TRBV7-9
CASSRIARTSGSYEQYF	TGTGCCAGCAGTCGAATCGCCAGGACTAGCGGGAGTTACGAGCAGTACTTC	TRBD2	TRBJ2-7	-	TRBV7-2
CASSLGSGRGETQYF	TGTGCCAGCAGCTTAGGTAGCGGGAGAGGGGAGACCCAGTACTTC	TRBD2	TRBJ2-5	-	TRBV7-2
CASSLDRGNYEQYF	TGCGCCAGCAGCCTGGACAGGGGGAACTACGAGCAGTACTTC	TRBD1	TRBJ2-7	-	TRBV4-1
CASSLLGQLEDEKLFF	TGTGCCAGCAGCTTGCTCGGACAGCTTGAGGATGAAAAACTGTTTTTT	-	TRBJ1-4	once	TRBV5-6
CASSQGLLGSEQYF	TGCGCCAGCAGCCAAGGACTACTGGGCAGCGAGCAGTACTTC	-	TRBJ2-7	few	TRBV4-1
CASSRQGTYEQYF	TGTGCCAGCAGCAGACAGGGGACCTACGAGCAGTACTTC	TRBD1	TRBJ2-7	-	TRBV11-2
CASSIGLAGTYEQYF	TGTGCCAGTAGCATAGGACTAGCGGGCACCTACGAGCAGTACTTC	TRBD2	TRBJ2-7	-	TRBV19
CASSNREMLSNQPQHF	TGTGCCAGTAGTAACAGGGAAATGCTTAGCAATCAGCCCCAGCATTTT	-	TRBJ1-5	-	TRBV19
CASSLIEGTVGNTIYF	TGTGCCAGCAGTTTGATTGAAGGGACTGTCGGAAACACCATATATTTT	-	TRBJ1-3	-	TRBV28
CASRGTGGSAQPQHF	TGTGCCAGCAGGGGGACAGGGGGCTCGGCTCAGCCCCAGCATTTT	TRBD1	TRBJ1-5	once	TRBV28